This T cell receptor (beta chain) was captured by sequencing in a study of T cell responses to AZD1222 COVID-19 vaccine. Study-wide findings and caveats: Vaccine-related CD4 TCRs covered spike, predominating at 160-218 and 743-854. Baseline serostatus was positive in only six AZD1222 recipients. Spike-specific TCR breadth and depth rose after two AZD1222 doses. A reported finding is that nearly half of spike-specific TCRs target unmutated variant regions.

This CDR3 has 18 amino acids. The V segment lost 7 bases and the J segment 5 bases; nucleotides outside the gene matches: 19. This clone was observed once. Its matching antigen is unknown. The assay was immunoSEQ multiplex PCR, and TCRdb's table has in-frame clones only and misses some. The table includes 90,000 to 150,000 clones, roughly 90% detected once. This TCR was sampled from an adult who received the MenACWY meningococcal vaccine as a control. The starting material was peripheral blood, obtained 28 days after the second dose of the MenACWY control vaccine. The rearrangement links TRBV23-1 to TRBJ2-2, with 7 bases identical to TRBD1. Being an ORF, TRBV23-1 has a function that is uncertain. Written as DNA, the CDR3 is TGCGCCAGCACAAGGGTAGGTGGCGAAGGGGGCTCTACCGGGGAGCTGTTTTTT. Protein: CASTRVGGEGGSTGELFF.